Reported below is one TCR beta chain. Its antigen remains unknown. This record comes from a study of blood T cells in healthy people across ages. General study findings and limits: The CMV status of each donor remained undetermined, and this could have confounded shifts in expanded clonotypes.

Per sample, extraction of total RNA gave at least 5.5 micrograms in every case. For the second PCR, which ran for roughly 6 to 11 cycles, a sample-barcoded 5' primer and a J-beta primer mix were used. The study obtained at least 2.5 million CDR3-containing paired-end reads from every sample. Each CDR3 protein is one row after TCRdb ran MiXCR on the 5' RACE reads. The sample consists of over a million distinct CDR3 sequences, approximately 25% of them appearing once. Germline CDR1 SQVTM, CDR2 ANQGSEA. This CDR3 has 14 residues. Trimming took 6 bases from V and 13 from J; bases not matched to a gene: 15. These data were also reused for a study on T cells of mothers and their children. According to that study: The TCR beta CDR3 read count exceeded 9.5 million for each mother and was about 3 million for each child.

The chain uses TRBV29-1 and TRBJ1-4, with TRBD1 matching 9 bases. The source is a girl aged 2-10 years in good health. Source material: blood. CDR3 loop: CSVLPRDREVGLFF. The CDR3 bases are TGCAGCGTCCTCCCCCGGGACAGGGAAGTAGGACTGTTTTTT. Supplemented by reference TRBV29-1 and TRBJ1-4, the full variable domain reads SAVISQKPSRDICQRGTSLTIQCQVDSQVTMMFWYRQQPGQSLTLIATANQGSEATYESGFVIDKFPISRPNLTFSTLTVSNMSPEDSSIYLCSVLPRDREVGLFFGSGTQLSVL.